This TCR beta chain was recovered during a study of tumor-infiltrating lymphocytes in primary liver carcinoma. Whole-study context: Samples returned roughly 3.65 to 7.13 million productive TCRbeta reads, a yield that was similar across tissue types. Regarding the study as a whole: Just about 7-25% of leading clones were found in every one of five regions.

Between about 17 and 34 mg of unsorted bulk tissue served as the source from which RNA and DNA were co-extracted. With chronic HBV infection, the patients were also treatment-naive. As to this clonotype: Its target is unknown.

The investigators made TCR beta cDNA from about 0.45 ug total RNA, using a constant-region primer. Slightly modified ARM-PCR with three nested multiplex PCR rounds yielded TCR beta libraries. From the multiplex PCR reads, TCRdb called clonotypes with MiXCR, one entry per CDR3 protein. Of some 20,000 distinct CDR3 sequences listed, around 79% are singletons. The sequence was obtained from a woman aged 30 to 39 with primary liver carcinoma and hepatitis B virus infection. Material for sequencing was liver tumor tissue from sampling region 4. Documented subset: tumor region T4, right-lateral pole.

Here the CDR3 reads CAWSTGLGIGELFF. The DNA for the CDR3 is TGTGCCTGGAGTACAGGATTAGGTATCGGGGAGCTGTTTTTT. J is TRBJ2-2 and V is TRBV30; weak D call: TRBD1 (5 bases). Between the trimmed V and J ends, which lost 2 bases and 7 bases, there was a span of 14 bases. Germline V gene sequence: CDR1 GTSNPN, CDR2 SVGIG (reference sequence). The CDR3 consists of 14 residues. Looking up the rest from reference TRBV30 and TRBJ2-2 gives the full variable domain: SQTIHQWPATLVQPVGSPLSLECTVEGTSNPNLYWYRQAAGRGLQLLFYSVGIGQISSEVPQNLSASRPQDRQFILSSKKLLLSDSGFYLCAWSTGLGIGELFFGEGSRLTVL.